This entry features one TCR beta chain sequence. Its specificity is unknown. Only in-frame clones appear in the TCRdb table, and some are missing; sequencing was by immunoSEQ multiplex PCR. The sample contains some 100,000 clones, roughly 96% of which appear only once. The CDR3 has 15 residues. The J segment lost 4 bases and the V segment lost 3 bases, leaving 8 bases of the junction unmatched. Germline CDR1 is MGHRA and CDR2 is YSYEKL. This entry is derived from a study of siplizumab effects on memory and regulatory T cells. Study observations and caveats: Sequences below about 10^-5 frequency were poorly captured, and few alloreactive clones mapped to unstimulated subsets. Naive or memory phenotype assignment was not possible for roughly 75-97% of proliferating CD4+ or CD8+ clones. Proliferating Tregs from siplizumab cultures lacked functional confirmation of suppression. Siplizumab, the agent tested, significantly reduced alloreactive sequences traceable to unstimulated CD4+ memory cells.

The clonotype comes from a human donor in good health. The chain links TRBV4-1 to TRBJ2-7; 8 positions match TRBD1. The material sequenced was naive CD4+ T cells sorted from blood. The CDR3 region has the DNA TGCGCCAGCAGCCATCCCCCGGACAGGGTTTACGAGCAGTACTTC. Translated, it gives CASSHPPDRVYEQYF.